This entry lists 16 T cell receptor beta chains sequenced from one sample in a study of monozygotic twins with inflammatory bowel disease. TCRdb reprocessed the 5' RACE reads; each CDR3 protein has one entry and no DNA is given. The table lists about 140,000 distinct CDR3 sequences. Sequenced material: blood. All receptors derive from a human donor with ulcerative colitis or Crohn's disease, or a healthy co-twin of an affected twin (not recorded which).

The chain employs TRBV30 and TRBJ1-5. Germline loops: CDR1 GTSNPN, CDR2 SVGIG (reference sequence). This CDR3 spans 15 amino acids. CDR3 sequence: CAWSGRTRLNQPQHF.

V gene TRBV7-2 combines with J gene TRBJ2-3; TCRdb picks TRBD1, but there is no DNA to check that call. Looked up from germline, CDR1 is SGHTA and CDR2 is FQGNSA. The CDR3 contains 16 residues. The CDR3 loop is CASSSTPGLATDTQYF.

This chain joins TRBV4-2 and TRBJ2-7; no DNA is available, so the TRBD1 call from TCRdb remains unchecked. CDR1 LGHNA and CDR2 YNFKEQ come from the germline V gene. CDR3 length: 14 residues. CDR3 sequence reads: CASSQAGRGYEQYF.

V and J are TRBV29-1 and TRBJ2-7; TCRdb gives TRBD2 as the D gene, but with no DNA this cannot be confirmed. From germline, CDR1 is SQVTM and CDR2 ANQGSEA. The CDR3 extends over 16 amino acids. This chain's CDR3 is CSAVRAASGSSYEQYF.

The V gene is TRBV5-5, the J gene TRBJ1-1. Looked up from germline, CDR1 is SGHKS and CDR2 is YYEKEE (reference sequence). The CDR3 is made up of 14 amino acids. The CDR3 region is CASTSLLMNTEAFF.

This chain uses TRBV7-6 with TRBJ1-1; TCRdb reports TRBD1, a call that lacks DNA to check it against. From germline, CDR1 is SGHVS and CDR2 FNYEAQ. This CDR3 comprises 15 residues. This CDR3 reads CASSLPGHPNTEAFF.

J is TRBJ1-1 and V is TRBV12-5; TCRdb proposes TRBD1, but this gene call is untestable without DNA. CDR1 and CDR2 from the germline V gene are LGHNT and FRNRAP. The CDR3 is 14 amino acids. CDR3 protein: CASGFGTANTEAFF. The entire variable domain, with the rest obtained from reference TRBV12-5 and TRBJ1-1, is as follows: DARVTQTPRHKVTEMGQEVTMRCQPILGHNTVFWYRQTMMQGLELLAYFRNRAPLDDSGMPKDRFSAEMPDATLATLKIQPSEPRDSAVYFCASGFGTANTEAFFGQGTRLTVV.

The chain recombines TRBV27 with TRBJ2-1. Germline CDR1 MNHEY, CDR2 SMNVEV (reference sequence). CDR3 size: 14 residues. CDR3 in amino acids: CASRTGPTYNEQFF.

The rearrangement links TRBV20-1 to TRBJ2-1. The CDR3 length is 14 residues. Germline loops: CDR1 DFQATT, CDR2 SNEGSKA (reference sequence). CDR3 sequence reads: CSARDLLASNEQFF.

The rearrangement uses TRBV5-1 and TRBJ2-5; no DNA is available, so the TRBD2 call from TCRdb remains unchecked. Per the germline V gene, CDR1 is SGHRS and CDR2 is YFSETQ. CDR3 size: 16 residues. The CDR3 protein is CASSFGSTEYQETQYF. The variable domain in full, with the rest retrieved from reference TRBV5-1 and TRBJ2-5, is KAGVTQTPRYLIKTRGQQVTLSCSPISGHRSVSWYQQTPGQGLQFLFEYFSETQRNKGNFPGRFSGRQFSNSRSEMNVSTLELGDSALYLCASSFGSTEYQETQYFGPGTRLLVL.

V gene TRBV2 combines with J gene TRBJ2-1; TCRdb's D gene call, TRBD2, goes unchecked for lack of DNA. The CDR3 contains 17 residues. The germline V gene has CDR1 SNHLY and CDR2 FYNNEI. The CDR3 here is CASSSGGWAGAYNEQFF. Variable domain in full (rest from reference TRBV2 and TRBJ2-1): EPEVTQTPSHQVTQMGQEVILRCVPISNHLYFYWYRQILGQKVEFLVSFYNNEISEKSEIFDDQFSVERPDGSNFTLKIRSTKLEDSAMYFCASSSGGWAGAYNEQFFGPGTRLTVL.

The chain joins TRBV12-3 or TRBV12-4 to TRBJ2-2; the D call from TCRdb, TRBD1, cannot be confirmed without DNA. This CDR3 has 13 amino acids. CDR3 protein: CASGQTNTGELFF.

This chain uses TRBV12-3 or TRBV12-4 with TRBJ2-4; TCRdb proposes TRBD1, but this gene call is untestable without DNA. CDR3 size: 16 residues. Here the CDR3 reads CASSRGPGEDKNIQYF.

The chain employs TRBV7-8 and TRBJ2-7. The CDR3 is 14 residues long. In germline, CDR1 is SGHVS, CDR2 FQNEAQ. CDR3 loop: CASSLESAKSEQYF.

This chain connects TRBV15 to TRBJ1-1. This CDR3 comprises 14 residues. Germline V gene sequence: CDR1 LNHNV, CDR2 YYDKDF (reference sequence). The CDR3 sequence: CATSRDAAGIEAFF.

The chain links TRBV9 to TRBJ2-1; the D call of TRBD1 rests on TCRdb alone, since no DNA is present to check it. This CDR3 is 15 amino acids long. Germline lookup yields CDR1 SGDLS and CDR2 YYNGEE. The CDR3 sequence: CASSVDRGGYNEQFF. The full variable domain, rest sourced from reference TRBV9 and TRBJ2-1, is DSGVTQTPKHLITATGQRVTLRCSPRSGDLSVYWYQQSLDQGLQFLIQYYNGEERAKGNILERFSAQQFPDLHSELNLSSLELGDSALYFCASSVDRGGYNEQFFGPGTRLTVL.